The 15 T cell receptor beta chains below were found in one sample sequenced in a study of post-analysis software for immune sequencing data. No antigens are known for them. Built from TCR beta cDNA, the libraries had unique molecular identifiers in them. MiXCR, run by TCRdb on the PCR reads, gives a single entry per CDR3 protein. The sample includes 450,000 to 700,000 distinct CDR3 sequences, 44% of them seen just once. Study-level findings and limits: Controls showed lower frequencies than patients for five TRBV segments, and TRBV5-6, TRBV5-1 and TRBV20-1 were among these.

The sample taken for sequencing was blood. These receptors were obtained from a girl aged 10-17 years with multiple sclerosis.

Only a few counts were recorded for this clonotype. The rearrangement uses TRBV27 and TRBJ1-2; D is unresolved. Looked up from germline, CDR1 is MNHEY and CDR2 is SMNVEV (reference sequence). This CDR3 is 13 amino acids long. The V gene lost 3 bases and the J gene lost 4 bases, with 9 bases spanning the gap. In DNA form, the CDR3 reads TGTGCCAGCAGTTTCACCAGCTCCTATGGCTACACCTTC. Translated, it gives CASSFTSSYGYTF.

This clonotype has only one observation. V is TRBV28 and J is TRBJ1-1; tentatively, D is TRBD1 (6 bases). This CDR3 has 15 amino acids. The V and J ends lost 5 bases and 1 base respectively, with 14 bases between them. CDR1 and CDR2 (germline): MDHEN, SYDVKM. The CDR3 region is CASSLRGRQNTEAFF. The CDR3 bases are TGTGCCAGCAGTCTCCGGGGGCGGCAGAACACTGAAGCTTTCTTT. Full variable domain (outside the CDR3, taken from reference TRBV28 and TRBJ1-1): DVKVTQSSRYLVKRTGEKVFLECVQDMDHENMFWYRQDPGLGLRLIYFSYDVKMKEKGDIPEGYSVSREKKERFSLILESASTNQTSMYLCASSLRGRQNTEAFFGQGTRLTVV.

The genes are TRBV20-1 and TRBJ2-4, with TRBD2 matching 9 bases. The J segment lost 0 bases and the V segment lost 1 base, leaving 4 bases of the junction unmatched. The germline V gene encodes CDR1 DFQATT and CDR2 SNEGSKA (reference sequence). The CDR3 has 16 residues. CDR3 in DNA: TGCAGTGCTAGAGTGTTAGCGGGAGCAGCCAAAAACATTCAGTACTTC. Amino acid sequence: CSARVLAGAAKNIQYF.

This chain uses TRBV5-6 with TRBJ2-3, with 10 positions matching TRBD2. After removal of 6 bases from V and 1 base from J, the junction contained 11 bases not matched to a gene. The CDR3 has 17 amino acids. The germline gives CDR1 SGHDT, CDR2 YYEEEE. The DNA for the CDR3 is TGTGCCAGCACCGATCTCAGCGGGGGGGAACGCACAGATACGCAGTATTTT. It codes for CASTDLSGGERTDTQYF.

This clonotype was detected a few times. The CDR3 loop is CASSYSTDGYTF. In DNA form, the CDR3 reads TGTGCCAGCAGTTACTCGACAGATGGCTACACCTTC. The gene calls are TRBV6-6 and TRBJ1-2, with D perhaps TRBD1 (5 bases). Germline V gene data show CDR1 as MNHNY and CDR2 as SVGAGI (reference sequence). This CDR3 comprises 12 residues. The V and J ends lost 0 bases and 6 bases respectively, with 5 bases between them.

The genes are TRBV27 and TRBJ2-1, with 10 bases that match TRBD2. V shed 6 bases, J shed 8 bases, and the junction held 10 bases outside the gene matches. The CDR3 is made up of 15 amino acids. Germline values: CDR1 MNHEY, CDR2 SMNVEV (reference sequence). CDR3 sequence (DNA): TGTGCCAGCAGCCGGACTAGCGGAGGGGGCTATGAGCAGTTCTTC. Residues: CASSRTSGGGYEQFF.

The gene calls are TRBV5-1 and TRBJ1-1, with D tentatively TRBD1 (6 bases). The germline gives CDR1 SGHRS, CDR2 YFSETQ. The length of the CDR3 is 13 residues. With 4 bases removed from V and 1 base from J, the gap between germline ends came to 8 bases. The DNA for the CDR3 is TGCGCCAGCAGCGCGACAGGGAACACTGAAGCTTTCTTT. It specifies CASSATGNTEAFF. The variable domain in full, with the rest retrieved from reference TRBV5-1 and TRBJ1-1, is KAGVTQTPRYLIKTRGQQVTLSCSPISGHRSVSWYQQTPGQGLQFLFEYFSETQRNKGNFPGRFSGRQFSNSRSEMNVSTLELGDSALYLCASSATGNTEAFFGQGTRLTVV.

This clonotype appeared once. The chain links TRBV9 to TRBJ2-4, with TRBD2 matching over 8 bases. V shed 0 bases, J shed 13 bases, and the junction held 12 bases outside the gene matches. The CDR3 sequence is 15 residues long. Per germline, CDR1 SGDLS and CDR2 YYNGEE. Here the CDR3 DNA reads TGTGCCAGCAGCGTAGCGGCGGTCGCGGGGGGCCAGCAGTACTTC. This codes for CASSVAAVAGGQQYF.

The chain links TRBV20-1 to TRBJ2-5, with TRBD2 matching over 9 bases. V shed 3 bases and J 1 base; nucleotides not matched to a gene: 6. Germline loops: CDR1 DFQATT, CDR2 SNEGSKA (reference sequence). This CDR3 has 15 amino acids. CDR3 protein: CSASLWTSAQETQYF. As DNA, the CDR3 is TGCAGTGCTAGTTTGTGGACTAGCGCCCAAGAGACCCAGTACTTC.

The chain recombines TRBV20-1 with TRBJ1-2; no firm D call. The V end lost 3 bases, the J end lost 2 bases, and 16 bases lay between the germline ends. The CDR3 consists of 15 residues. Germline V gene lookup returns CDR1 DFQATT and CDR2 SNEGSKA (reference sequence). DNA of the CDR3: TGCAGTGCTAGTTCATCCTTAGGGAAAAACTATGGCTACACCTTC. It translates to CSASSSLGKNYGYTF.

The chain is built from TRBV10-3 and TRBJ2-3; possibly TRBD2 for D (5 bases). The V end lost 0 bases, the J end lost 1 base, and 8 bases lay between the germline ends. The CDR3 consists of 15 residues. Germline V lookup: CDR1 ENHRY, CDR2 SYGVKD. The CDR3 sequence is CAISESRTGTDTQYF. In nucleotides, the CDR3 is TGTGCCATCAGTGAGTCGAGGACTGGCACAGATACGCAGTATTTT.

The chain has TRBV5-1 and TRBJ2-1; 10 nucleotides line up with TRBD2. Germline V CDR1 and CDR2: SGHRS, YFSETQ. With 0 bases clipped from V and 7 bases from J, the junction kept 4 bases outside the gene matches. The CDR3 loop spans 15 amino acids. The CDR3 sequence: CASSLDGTSVNEQFF. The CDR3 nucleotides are TGCGCCAGCAGCTTGGACGGGACTAGCGTTAATGAGCAGTTCTTC.

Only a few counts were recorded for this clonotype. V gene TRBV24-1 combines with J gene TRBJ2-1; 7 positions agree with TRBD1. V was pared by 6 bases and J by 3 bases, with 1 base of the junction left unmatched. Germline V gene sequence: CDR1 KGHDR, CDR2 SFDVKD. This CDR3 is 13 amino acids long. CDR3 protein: CATSQGVYNEQFF. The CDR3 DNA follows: TGTGCCACCAGTCAGGGGGTCTACAATGAGCAGTTCTTC.

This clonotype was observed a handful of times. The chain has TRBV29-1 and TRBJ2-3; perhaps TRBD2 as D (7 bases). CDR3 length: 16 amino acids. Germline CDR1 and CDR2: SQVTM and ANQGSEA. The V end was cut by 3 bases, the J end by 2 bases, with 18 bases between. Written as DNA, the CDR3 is TGCAGCGTTGAGGGGCCGGGCGGGGGCTTCACAGATACGCAGTATTTT. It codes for CSVEGPGGGFTDTQYF.

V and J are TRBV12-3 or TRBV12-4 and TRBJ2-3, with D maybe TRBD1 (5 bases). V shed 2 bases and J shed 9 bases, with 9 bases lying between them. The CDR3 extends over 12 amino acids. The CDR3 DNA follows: TGTGCCAGCAGTTTATGGCAGGGCACGCAGTATTTT. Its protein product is CASSLWQGTQYF.